What follows is one T cell receptor (beta chain) and its context. Germline and junction disagree at one end, which may indicate a read error. Germline assignment: CDR1 LNHDA and CDR2 SQIVND (reference sequence). This CDR3 is built from 14 residues. The sample belongs to a study of molecular identifiers for immune sequencing clone quantification. TCRdb processed the PCR reads anew with MiXCR; each CDR3 protein has one entry. The table records more than 450,000 distinct CDR3 sequences, 25% of them present only once. The source is a human donor in good health. Some libraries in this study had Jurkat cell RNA spiked in. The rearrangement uses TRBV19 and TRBJ2-5; D tentatively reads TRBD1 or TRBD2 (5 bases each). Sequenced material: naive CD8+ T cells from blood, with Jurkat cell RNA spiked in. Specified subset: FACS-sorted CD8+CD4-CCR7+CD45RA+ naive T cells. CDR3 in DNA: TGTGCCAGTAGTTCCTGGGACGGACAAGAGCCCCAGTACTTC. Protein: CASSSWDGQEPQYF.